The clone carrying this TCR beta chain was seen a few times. Its antigen is unknown. Both 60 Vbeta primers and 13 Jbeta primers went into the PCR. The protocol was immunoSEQ multiplex PCR, while the TCRdb copy is restricted to in-frame clones and leaves out a portion. Found here are approximately 140,000 clones, about 64% of them singletons; the top ten hold about 7.1%. This sample was taken from a study of cytomegalovirus exposure and HLA in healthy donors. General study points: Most TCR beta V segments were productive about 87% or about 30% of the time in an earlier analysis.

V was pared by 5 bases and J by 0 bases, with 10 bases of the junction left unmatched. Germline V CDR1 and CDR2: MNHEY, SMNVEV (reference sequence). The CDR3 is 17 residues long. Material: PBMCs. This TCR was sampled from a woman aged 60-75 years in good health and CMV-seropositive. The chain links TRBV27 to TRBJ2-1, with 7 bases aligning to TRBD2. CDR3: CASSPPRGRNSYNEQFF. CDR3 nucleotide sequence: TGTGCCAGCAGTCCACCTCGCGGGAGAAACTCCTACAATGAGCAGTTCTTC.